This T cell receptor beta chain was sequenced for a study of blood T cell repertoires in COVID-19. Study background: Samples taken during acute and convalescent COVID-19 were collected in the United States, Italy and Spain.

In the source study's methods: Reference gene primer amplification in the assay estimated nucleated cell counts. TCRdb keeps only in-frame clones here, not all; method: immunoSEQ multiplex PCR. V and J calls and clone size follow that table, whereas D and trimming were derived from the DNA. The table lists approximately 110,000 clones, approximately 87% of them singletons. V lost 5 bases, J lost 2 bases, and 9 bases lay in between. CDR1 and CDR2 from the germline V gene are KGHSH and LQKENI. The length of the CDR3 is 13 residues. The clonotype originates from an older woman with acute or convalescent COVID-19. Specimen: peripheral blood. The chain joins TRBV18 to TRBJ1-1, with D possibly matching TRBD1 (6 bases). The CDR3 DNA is TGTGCCAGCTCAGGACAGACAAACACTGAAGCTTTCTTT. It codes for CASSGQTNTEAFF.